One sample yielded the 10 T cell receptor beta chains listed below, sequenced in a study of lymphopenia after photon versus proton radiotherapy (dated by TCRdb to about 2019). The protocol used for the library was the immunoSEQ multiplex PCR assay. This is the immuneACCESS table as TCRdb keeps it, with only in-frame sequences that have V and J called. A part of the clones is gone; compared with another copy, unresolved V genes explain less than half, and the rest is unexplained. Within this sample are roughly 45,000 clones, with 85% of them counted one time only. Of the sample, 2.2% is held by the ten largest clones. This specimen consisted of peripheral blood, obtained from a patient treated with photon-based radiotherapy. The receptors come from a man aged 35 to 55 with gastric cancer.

The chain carries TRBV14 and TRBJ1-1; a weak D match, TRBD1 (5 bases). V was shortened by 3 bases and J by 1 base, with 15 bases between the two germline ends. CDR3 length: 16 amino acids. Germline V gene lookup returns CDR1 SGHDN and CDR2 FVKESK. CDR3: CASSHKGFAGNTEAFF. The DNA of the CDR3 is TGTGCCAGCAGCCACAAGGGGTTTGCGGGGAACACTGAAGCTTTCTTT.

The gene calls are TRBV7-3 and TRBJ2-1, with D maybe TRBD2 (5 bases). The CDR3 sequence is 14 residues long. Trimming removed 5 bases from V and 7 bases from J, with 15 bases in between. The germline gives CDR1 SGHTA, CDR2 FQGTGA. CDR3 residues: CASSRGTVPNEQFF. In DNA, the CDR3 is TGTGCCAGCAGCCGGGGAACCGTGCCTAATGAGCAGTTCTTC.

The rearrangement links TRBV11-2 to TRBJ1-3, with D unresolved. The CDR3 length is 15 residues. Trimming took 6 bases from V and 0 from J, leaving 12 bases between them. The germline V gene has CDR1 SGHAT and CDR2 FQNNGV. The CDR3 bases are TGTGCCAGCAGTCCCGATCGAACCTCTGGAAACACCATATATTTT. This sequence encodes CASSPDRTSGNTIYF.

The J gene is TRBJ1-6, the V gene TRBV4-2; TRBD1 matches 9 bases. This CDR3 has 15 residues. CDR1 is LGHNA and CDR2 is YNFKEQ in the germline V gene. Trimming at V came to 0 bases and at J to 6 bases, leaving 0 bases not matched to a gene. CDR3 DNA: TGTGCCAGCAGCCAAGAGGGACAGGGTAATTCACCCCTCCACTTT. Its translation is CASSQEGQGNSPLHF.

This clone was observed a single time. V gene TRBV6-5 combines with J gene TRBJ2-7; 7 bases agree with TRBD1. CDR1 and CDR2 from the germline V gene are MNHEY and SVGAGI. Germline trimming cut 6 bases from V and 3 bases from J; bases unmatched to any gene: 5. CDR3 length equals 13 residues. This chain's CDR3 is CASRGAGGYEQYF. CDR3 nucleotides: TGTGCCAGCAGAGGGGCAGGGGGCTACGAGCAGTACTTC.

The CDR3 coding sequence is TGTGCCGATAAACAGGTCCACACCGGGGAGCTGTTTTTT. This gives the protein CADKQVHTGELFF. V gene TRBV19 combines with J gene TRBJ2-2; a weak D match, TRBD1 (5 bases). Trimming removed 11 bases from V and 3 bases from J, with 13 bases in between. From germline, CDR1 is LNHDA and CDR2 SQIVND (reference sequence). This CDR3 is built from 13 residues.

This sequence joins TRBV5-6 and TRBJ2-7; no clear D. Trimming shortened V by 2 bases and J by 3 bases, and 6 bases separated the two germline ends. This CDR3 spans 12 amino acids. From germline, CDR1 is SGHDT and CDR2 YYEEEE. The CDR3 here is CASSFADYEQYF. Written as DNA, the CDR3 is TGTGCCAGCAGCTTTGCAGACTACGAGCAGTACTTC.

The gene calls are TRBV9 and TRBJ2-7, with 8 positions matching TRBD2. This CDR3 region has 15 residues. Per the germline V gene, CDR1 is SGDLS and CDR2 is YYNGEE. With 0 bases clipped from V and 2 bases from J, the junction kept 4 bases outside the gene matches. This CDR3 is CASSVEGSGAYEQYF. CDR3 coding DNA: TGTGCCAGCAGCGTAGAGGGTAGCGGGGCCTACGAGCAGTACTTC.

The chain links TRBV27 to TRBJ1-2; no firm D call. The germline V gene has CDR1 MNHEY and CDR2 SMNVEV (reference sequence). V was cut by 0 bases and J by 3 bases, with 8 bases left in between. The CDR3 is 14 residues long. The CDR3 protein is CASSLSPPYYGYTF. The DNA of the CDR3 is TGTGCCAGCAGTTTATCTCCACCTTACTATGGCTACACCTTC.

The rearrangement joins TRBV30 to TRBJ2-6; D remains ambiguous. The CDR3 totals 13 residues. CDR1 and CDR2 (germline): GTSNPN, SVGIG (reference sequence). V lost 5 bases to trimming and J lost 0 bases, with 5 bases between them. The CDR3: CAWARSGANVLTF. The CDR3 region has the DNA TGTGCCTGGGCTCGCTCTGGGGCCAACGTCCTGACTTTC.